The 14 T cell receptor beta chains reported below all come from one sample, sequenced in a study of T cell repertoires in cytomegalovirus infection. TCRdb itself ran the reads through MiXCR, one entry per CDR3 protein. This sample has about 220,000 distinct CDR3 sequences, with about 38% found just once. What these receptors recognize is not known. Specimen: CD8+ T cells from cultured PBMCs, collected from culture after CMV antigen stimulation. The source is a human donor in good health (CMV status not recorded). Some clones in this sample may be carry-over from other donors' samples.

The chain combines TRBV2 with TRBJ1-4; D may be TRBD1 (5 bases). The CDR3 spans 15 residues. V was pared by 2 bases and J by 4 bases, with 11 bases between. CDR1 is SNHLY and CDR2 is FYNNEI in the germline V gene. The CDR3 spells CASSEWGRINEKLFF. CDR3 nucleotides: TGTGCCAGCAGTGAATGGGGACGGATTAATGAAAAACTGTTTTTT.

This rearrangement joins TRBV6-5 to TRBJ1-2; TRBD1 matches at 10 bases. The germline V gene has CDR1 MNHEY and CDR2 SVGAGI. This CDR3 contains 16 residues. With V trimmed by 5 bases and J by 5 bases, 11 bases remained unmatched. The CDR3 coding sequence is TGTGCCAGCAGTACCCCCAGACAGGGGGCGCGGTATGGCTACACCTTC. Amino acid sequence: CASSTPRQGARYGYTF.

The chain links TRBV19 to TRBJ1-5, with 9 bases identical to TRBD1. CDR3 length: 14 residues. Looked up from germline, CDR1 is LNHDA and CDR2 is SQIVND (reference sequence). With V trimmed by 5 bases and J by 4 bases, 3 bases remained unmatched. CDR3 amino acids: CASSDRGWNQPQHF. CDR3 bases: TGTGCCAGTAGTGACAGGGGGTGGAATCAGCCCCAGCATTTT.

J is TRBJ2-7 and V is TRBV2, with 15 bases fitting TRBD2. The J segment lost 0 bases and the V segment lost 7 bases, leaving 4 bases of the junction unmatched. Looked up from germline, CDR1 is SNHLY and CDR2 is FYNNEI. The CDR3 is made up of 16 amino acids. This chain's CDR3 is CASTGTSGRSSYEQYF. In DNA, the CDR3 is TGTGCCAGCACCGGGACTAGCGGGAGGTCCTCCTACGAGCAGTACTTC.

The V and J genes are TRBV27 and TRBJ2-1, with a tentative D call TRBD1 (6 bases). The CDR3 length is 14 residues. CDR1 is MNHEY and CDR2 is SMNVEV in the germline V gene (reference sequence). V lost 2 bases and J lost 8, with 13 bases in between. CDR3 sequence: CASSLMGAGDEQFF. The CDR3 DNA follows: TGTGCCAGCAGTTTAATGGGGGCCGGGGATGAGCAGTTCTTC.

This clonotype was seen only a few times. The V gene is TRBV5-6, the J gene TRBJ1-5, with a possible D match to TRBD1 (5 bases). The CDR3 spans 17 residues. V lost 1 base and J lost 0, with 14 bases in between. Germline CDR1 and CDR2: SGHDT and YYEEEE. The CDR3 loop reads CASSLTRDGYSNQPQHF. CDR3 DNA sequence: TGTGCCAGCAGCTTGACCAGGGACGGGTATAGCAATCAGCCCCAGCATTTT.

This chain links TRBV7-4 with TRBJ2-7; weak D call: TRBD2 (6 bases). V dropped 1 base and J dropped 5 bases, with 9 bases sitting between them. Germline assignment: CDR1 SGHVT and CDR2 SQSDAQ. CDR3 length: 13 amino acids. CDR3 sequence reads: CASSLVLANEQYF. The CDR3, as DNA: TGTGCCAGCAGCTTAGTCCTAGCGAACGAGCAGTACTTC.

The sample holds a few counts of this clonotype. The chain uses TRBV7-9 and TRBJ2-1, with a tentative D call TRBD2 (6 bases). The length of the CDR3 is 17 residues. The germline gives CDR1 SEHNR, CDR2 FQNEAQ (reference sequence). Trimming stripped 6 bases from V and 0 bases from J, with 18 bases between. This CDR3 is CASSHAGGRSSYNEQFF. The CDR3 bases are TGTGCCAGCAGTCACGCCGGGGGAAGGAGCTCCTACAATGAGCAGTTCTTC.

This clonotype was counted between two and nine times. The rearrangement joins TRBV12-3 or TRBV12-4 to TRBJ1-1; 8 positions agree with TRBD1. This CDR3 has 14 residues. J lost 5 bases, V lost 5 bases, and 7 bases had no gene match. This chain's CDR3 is CASSPSDRDTEAFF. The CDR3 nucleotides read TGTGCCAGCAGTCCCTCGGACAGGGATACTGAAGCTTTCTTT.

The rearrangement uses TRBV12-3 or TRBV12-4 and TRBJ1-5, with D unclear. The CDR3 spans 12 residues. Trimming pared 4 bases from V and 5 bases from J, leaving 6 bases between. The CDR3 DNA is TGTGCCAGCAGTTATTGGGATCAGCCCCAGCATTTT. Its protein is CASSYWDQPQHF.

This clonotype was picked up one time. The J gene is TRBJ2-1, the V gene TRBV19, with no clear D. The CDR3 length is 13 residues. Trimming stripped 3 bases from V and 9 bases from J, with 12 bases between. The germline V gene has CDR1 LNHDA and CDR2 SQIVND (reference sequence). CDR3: CASSMDQVGEQFF. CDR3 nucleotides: TGTGCCAGTAGTATGGACCAGGTTGGTGAGCAGTTCTTC.

CDR3 region: CASTGQGSSGELFF. CDR3 bases: TGTGCCAGCACCGGACAGGGGTCATCGGGGGAGCTGTTTTTT. The chain links TRBV6-5 to TRBJ2-2; 9 bases agree with TRBD1. CDR1 is MNHEY, CDR2 SVGAGI, per germline. The CDR3 runs 14 residues. Germline trimming cut 7 bases from V and 8 bases from J; bases unmatched to any gene: 8.

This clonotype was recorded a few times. The CDR3 is CASSSWTGVLSGANVLTF. The CDR3, as DNA: TGTGCCAGCAGTTCCTGGACAGGGGTCCTCTCTGGGGCCAACGTCCTGACTTTC. V and J are TRBV6-2 or TRBV6-3 and TRBJ2-6; 9 nucleotides line up with TRBD1. V lost 4 bases to trimming and J lost 0 bases; unmatched junction nucleotides: 7. Per the germline V gene, CDR1 is MNHEY and CDR2 is SVGEGT. The CDR3 sequence is 18 residues long.

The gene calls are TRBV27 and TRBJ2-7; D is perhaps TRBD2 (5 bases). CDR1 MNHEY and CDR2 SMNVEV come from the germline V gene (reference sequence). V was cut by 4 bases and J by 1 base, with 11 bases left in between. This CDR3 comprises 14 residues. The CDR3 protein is CASSYRGVSYEQYF. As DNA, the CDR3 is TGTGCCAGCAGTTATCGGGGAGTATCCTACGAGCAGTACTTC.